Sequencing of this TCR beta chain was carried out in a study of cytomegalovirus exposure and HLA in healthy donors. Findings of the study overall: Based on reports, TCR beta sequences accurately predicted HLA-A and HLA-B alleles for most subjects. Common viral pathogens were later found to be apparently linked to several of the most significant clusters.

Comment on this clone: Antigen specificity is unknown.

PCR employed 60 Vbeta and 13 Jbeta primers. Profiling relied on immunoSEQ multiplex PCR, and the TCRdb table lists in-frame clones only, not all of them. The table lists roughly 160,000 clones, approximately 77% of them singletons. This TCR was recovered from a middle-aged man in good health and CMV-seropositive. The sequenced sample was PBMCs.

The CDR3 spells CATSFPAATYEQYF. The CDR3 DNA sequence: TGTGCCACCAGCTTCCCGGCGGCTACCTACGAGCAGTACTTC. The chain uses TRBV15 and TRBJ2-7; D gene uncertain. Germline V gene sequence: CDR1 LNHNV, CDR2 YYDKDF (reference sequence). The CDR3 runs 14 residues. The V gene lost 5 bases and the J gene lost 2 bases, with 13 bases spanning the gap.